This T cell receptor (beta chain) appears in the sequencing data of a study of T cell responses to AZD1222 COVID-19 vaccine. V lost 5 bases and J lost 5; bases outside the gene matches: 8. CDR1 is SGHVS, CDR2 FNYEAQ, per germline. This CDR3 spans 15 amino acids. Profiled with immunoSEQ multiplex PCR; TCRdb holds only in-frame clones, not every one. The profile covers more than 75,000 clones, with around four fifths appearing a single time and approximately 1.2% taken by the ten largest. Second doses that came at about 4 or about 12 weeks were put together. The source of this sequence is an adult who received the AZD1222 COVID-19 vaccine. The chain links TRBV7-6 to TRBJ2-2, with 7 positions matching TRBD2. The material sequenced was peripheral blood, taken 28 days after the second AZD1222 dose. This CDR3 is CASSPGSGRTGELFF. CDR3 DNA: TGTGCCAGCAGCCCCGGCTCCGGGAGGACCGGGGAGCTGTTTTTT. The entire variable domain, with the rest obtained from reference TRBV7-6 and TRBJ2-2, is as follows: GAGVSQSPRYKVTKRGQDVALRCDPISGHVSLYWYRQALGQGPEFLTYFNYEAQQDKSGLPNDRFSAERPEGSISTLTIQRTEQRDSAMYRCASSPGSGRTGELFFGEGSRLTVL.